Below, 21 T cell receptor beta chains from the same sample are listed, as sequenced in a study of radiation and T cells in renal cell carcinoma. TCRdb's copy holds only in-frame clones and misses some; the assay was immunoSEQ multiplex PCR. The sample includes tens of thousands of clones, 58% of them seen just once. Treatment indicated: treatment-naive control, cytoreductive nephrectomy. The sample consisted of tumor tissue, taken from a patient whose treatment was nephrectomy without radiotherapy. The source is a man aged 40-49 years with renal cell carcinoma.

In its sample, this clone was seen many times. The rearrangement joins TRBV30 to TRBJ1-1, with D perhaps TRBD1 (5 bases). Germline V gives CDR1 GTSNPN, CDR2 SVGIG (reference sequence). This CDR3 spans 14 amino acids. V was shortened by 1 base and J by 1 base, with 10 bases between the two germline ends. CDR3 sequence (DNA): TGTGCCTGGAGTGCGGGACTGCAGAACACTGAAGCTTTCTTT. It yields the protein CAWSAGLQNTEAFF.

This clone was seen only a few times. The chain employs TRBV2 and TRBJ2-7; TRBD1 matches 8 bases. Looked up from germline, CDR1 is SNHLY and CDR2 is FYNNEI. The length of the CDR3 is 14 residues. V shed 6 bases and J 8 bases; nucleotides not matched to a gene: 12. The CDR3 region is CASRRTGIDSQQYF. The CDR3 DNA is TGTGCCAGCAGGCGGACAGGGATAGATTCGCAGCAGTACTTC.

This sequence joins TRBV4-3 and TRBJ1-1, with a tentative D call TRBD1 (6 bases). The CDR3 totals 15 residues. Trimming removed 0 bases from V and 0 bases from J, with 8 bases in between. Germline V gives CDR1 LGHNA, CDR2 YSLEER. The CDR3 sequence is CASSQEKGVNTEAFF. The CDR3 nucleotides read TGCGCCAGCAGCCAAGAAAAGGGGGTGAACACTGAAGCTTTCTTT.

The rearrangement links TRBV29-1 to TRBJ1-4; maybe TRBD1 (6 bases). Between the trimmed V and J ends, which lost 6 bases and 2 bases, there was a span of 16 bases. The CDR3 length is 15 residues. Germline V gene lookup returns CDR1 SQVTM and CDR2 ANQGSEA. The CDR3 spells CSVFGGRGTNEKLFF. CDR3 DNA sequence: TGCAGCGTATTTGGGGGCCGAGGGACTAATGAAAAACTGTTTTTT.

The chain joins TRBV7-9 to TRBJ2-7; 13 nucleotides align to TRBD2. Germline V CDR1 and CDR2: SEHNR, FQNEAQ (reference sequence). CDR3 length equals 14 residues. Trimming took 4 bases from V and 7 from J; bases not matched to a gene: 4. The DNA for the CDR3 is TGTGCCAGCAGCTCATGGACTAGCGGGGGTGAGCAGTACGTC. This gives the protein CASSSWTSGGEQYV.

This rearrangement joins TRBV28 to TRBJ2-1; 7 bases are a match to TRBD2. This CDR3 comprises 17 residues. V lost 8 bases and J lost 7; bases outside the gene matches: 20. Germline V lookup: CDR1 MDHEN, CDR2 SYDVKM. DNA for the CDR3: TGTGCCAGCTCATCCCCGCGGGGCGGGAGCTATGGGAATGAGCAGTTCTTC. Translated: CASSSPRGGSYGNEQFF.

The CDR3 is CASSIEGRRWGRTEAFF. The CDR3 DNA sequence: TGTGCCAGTAGTATAGAAGGTCGTCGGTGGGGCCGGACTGAAGCTTTCTTT. V is TRBV19 and J is TRBJ1-1; D possibly corresponds to TRBD1 (5 bases). The germline V gene encodes CDR1 LNHDA and CDR2 SQIVND (reference sequence). V was trimmed by 0 bases and J by 5 bases, leaving 19 bases between them. CDR3 size: 17 residues.

The chain has TRBV5-8 and TRBJ1-1, with 7 bases that match TRBD1. V shed 2 bases, J shed 5 bases, and the junction held 3 bases outside the gene matches. Germline CDR1 SGHTS, CDR2 YDEGEE. The CDR3 has 13 residues. CDR3: CASSLQGHTEAFF. Here the CDR3 DNA reads TGTGCCAGCAGCTTACAGGGGCATACTGAAGCTTTCTTT.

This clone came up once. The rearrangement links TRBV2 to TRBJ1-3, with D unclear. The germline V gene encodes CDR1 SNHLY and CDR2 FYNNEI. Deletions cut 5 bases from V and 5 bases from J, with 19 bases between. This CDR3 spans 16 amino acids. For the CDR3, the DNA is TGTGCCAGCAGTTACCGGCCTCTTTTGCTGAGAAACACCATATATTTT. This codes for CASSYRPLLLRNTIYF.

The chain combines TRBV27 with TRBJ2-5, with 7 positions matching TRBD2. V gave up 10 bases and J gave up 4 bases; unmatched junction bases: 9. Germline CDR1 and CDR2: MNHEY and SMNVEV (reference sequence). The CDR3 spans 13 residues. CDR3 sequence: CATYEPGGETQYF. The CDR3, as DNA: TGTGCCACCTATGAGCCGGGAGGAGAGACCCAGTACTTC.

The chain uses TRBV5-1 and TRBJ2-7, with 8 bases that match TRBD2. The CDR3 consists of 16 residues. CDR1 SGHRS and CDR2 YFSETQ come from the germline V gene. V was pared by 1 base and J by 4 bases, with 10 bases of the junction left unmatched. The chain's CDR3 is CASSLTYGRAGYEQYF. The CDR3 DNA is TGCGCCAGCAGCTTGACTTACGGGAGGGCCGGGTACGAGCAGTACTTC.

V gene TRBV2 combines with J gene TRBJ1-2; D remains unclear. Trimming removed 6 bases at V and 8 bases at J, with 16 bases between. The CDR3 has 13 amino acids. The germline V gene has CDR1 SNHLY and CDR2 FYNNEI. The CDR3 nucleotides are TGTGCCAGCAGGGCGGACCCTTCCGGGGGCTACACCTTC. Encoded protein: CASRADPSGGYTF.

The genes are TRBV19 and TRBJ2-5; maybe TRBD1 (6 bases). The CDR3 has 14 residues. The germline V gene encodes CDR1 LNHDA and CDR2 SQIVND (reference sequence). V gave up 6 bases and J gave up 1 base, with 12 bases separating them. The CDR3 DNA sequence: TGTGCCAGTAGGAGCCGGGACACCCAAGAGACCCAGTACTTC. Its translation is CASRSRDTQETQYF.

The sample holds a few counts of this clone. The V gene is TRBV2, the J gene TRBJ1-6; D uncertain. The length of the CDR3 is 12 residues. The germline V gene has CDR1 SNHLY and CDR2 FYNNEI. V lost 10 bases to trimming and J lost 6 bases, with 10 bases between them. CDR3 region: CATGRPNSPLHF. CDR3 nucleotide sequence: TGTGCCACCGGGCGGCCTAATTCACCCCTCCACTTT.

This clone showed up just a few times. The J gene is TRBJ2-3, the V gene TRBV6-1; 12 nucleotides match TRBD2. The CDR3 length is 15 residues. Germline V gene sequence: CDR1 MNHNS, CDR2 SASEGT. The junction had 5 bases not matched to a gene; V was cut back by 8 bases and J by 2 bases. The CDR3 DNA reads TGTGCCAGCCTGACTAGCGGGGGCTCCACAGATACGCAGTATTTT. It encodes CASLTSGGSTDTQYF.

The rearrangement links TRBV5-1 to TRBJ1-4; weak D call: TRBD1 (5 bases). V was cut by 0 bases and J by 7 bases, with 13 bases left in between. The CDR3 length is 15 residues. Germline V CDR1 and CDR2: SGHRS, YFSETQ. The CDR3 sequence: CASSLGTGGREKLFF. CDR3 bases: TGCGCCAGCAGCTTGGGTACCGGGGGTCGTGAAAAACTGTTTTTT.

This clone appeared a few times. The J gene is TRBJ2-7, the V gene TRBV28; TRBD1 matches at 9 bases. This CDR3 region has 15 residues. Germline V lookup: CDR1 MDHEN, CDR2 SYDVKM. Trimming at V came to 5 bases and at J to 3 bases, leaving 8 bases not matched to a gene. The CDR3 protein is CASSTPGTGRYEQYF. CDR3 coding DNA: TGTGCCAGCAGTACCCCCGGGACAGGGCGCTACGAGCAGTACTTC. The entire variable domain, with the rest obtained from reference TRBV28 and TRBJ2-7, is as follows: DVKVTQSSRYLVKRTGEKVFLECVQDMDHENMFWYRQDPGLGLRLIYFSYDVKMKEKGDIPEGYSVSREKKERFSLILESASTNQTSMYLCASSTPGTGRYEQYFGPGTRLTVT.

The chain links TRBV5-1 to TRBJ1-1; D unresolved. Trimming left V 0 bases short and J 7 bases short, with 13 bases between. Germline assignment: CDR1 SGHRS and CDR2 YFSETQ. The length of the CDR3 is 14 residues. The CDR3 loop is CASSLAVEVGEAFF. For the CDR3, the DNA is TGCGCCAGCAGCTTGGCCGTGGAGGTCGGTGAAGCTTTCTTT.

The chain is built from TRBV7-2 and TRBJ1-1; D remains ambiguous. Deletions cut 1 base from V and 11 bases from J, with 14 bases between. This CDR3 is built from 13 residues. Germline CDR1 reads SGHTA; CDR2 reads FQGNSA. The DNA for the CDR3 is TGTGCCAGCAGCTTAGTATCCGGATCTGGGGCTTTCTTT. Translated, it gives CASSLVSGSGAFF.

This clone was recorded a few times. V is TRBV5-8 and J is TRBJ1-1; D is undetermined. Germline V lookup: CDR1 SGHTS, CDR2 YDEGEE. The CDR3 is made up of 11 amino acids. The V end was cut by 4 bases, the J end by 2 bases, with 3 bases between. CDR3 sequence: CASSPNTEAFF. In DNA form, the CDR3 reads TGTGCCAGCAGCCCCAACACTGAAGCTTTCTTT.

The chain carries TRBV5-1 and TRBJ2-1; D is unclear. The CDR3 is made up of 14 amino acids. In germline, CDR1 is SGHRS, CDR2 YFSETQ. V lost 2 bases to trimming and J lost 6 bases, with 12 bases between them. DNA of the CDR3: TGCGCCAGCAGCTTTAACGGAAAGACCAATGAGCAGTTCTTC. Amino acid sequence: CASSFNGKTNEQFF.